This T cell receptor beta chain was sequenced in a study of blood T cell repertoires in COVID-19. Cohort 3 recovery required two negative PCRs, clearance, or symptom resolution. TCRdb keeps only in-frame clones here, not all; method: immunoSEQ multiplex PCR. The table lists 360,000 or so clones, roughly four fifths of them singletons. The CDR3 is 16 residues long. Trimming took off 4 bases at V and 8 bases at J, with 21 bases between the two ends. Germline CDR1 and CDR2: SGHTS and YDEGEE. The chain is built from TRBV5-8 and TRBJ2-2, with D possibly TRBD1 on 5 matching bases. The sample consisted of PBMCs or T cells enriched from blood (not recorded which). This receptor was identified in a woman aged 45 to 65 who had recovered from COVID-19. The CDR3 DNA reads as TGTGCCAGCAGCCATCGCGGACGGACAAAACCGGGGGAGCTGTTTTTT. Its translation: CASSHRGRTKPGELFF.